These 17 T cell receptor beta chains came from one sample sequenced in a study of beta chain features in type 1 diabetes. Points from the study as a whole: TCRB CDR3s were moderately but significantly shorter in Type 1 diabetes patients in all four CD4+ subsets.

These TCRs are of unknown antigen specificity. Every bit of the isolated RNA underwent reverse transcription, so sequencing read expressed TCRB transcripts. Sequenced by immunoSEQ multiplex PCR; TCRdb stores in-frame clones only, minus some. This sample has hundreds of thousands of clones, with more than 13% found just once. The sequencing input was naive CD4+ T cells from blood. These receptors were collected from a man between 18 and 29 years old with type 1 diabetes.

V gene TRBV9 combines with J gene TRBJ2-7; tentatively, D is TRBD2 (6 bases). The V end lost 5 bases, the J end lost 3 bases, and 9 bases lay between the germline ends. The CDR3 contains 12 residues. Germline V CDR1 and CDR2: SGDLS, YYNGEE. CDR3 sequence (DNA): TGTGCCAGCAGATCCGGGAGCTACGAGCAGTACTTC. Its protein product is CASRSGSYEQYF.

This clone was seen a few times. This rearrangement joins TRBV6-1 to TRBJ2-1; possible D gene TRBD2, 6 bases. CDR3 length: 15 residues. Trimming removed 8 bases from V and 6 bases from J, with 20 bases in between. Germline V gene lookup returns CDR1 MNHNS and CDR2 SASEGT. The CDR3 bases are TGTGCCAGCGTGGGGCTTCTAGCGTGGGGCAATGAGCAGTTCTTC. Its protein is CASVGLLAWGNEQFF.

In its sample, this clone was seen a few times. The rearrangement uses TRBV10-3 and TRBJ2-5; D is possibly TRBD1 (6 bases). Germline CDR1 reads ENHRY; CDR2 reads SYGVKD. The CDR3 is made up of 16 amino acids. Between the trimmed V and J ends, which lost 4 bases and 2 bases, there was a span of 17 bases. CDR3 amino acids: CAISGKPGQTQETQYF. The CDR3 bases are TGTGCCATCAGTGGAAAGCCGGGACAAACTCAAGAGACCCAGTACTTC.

The chain couples TRBV29-1 to TRBJ2-2; TRBD1 matches 7 bases. V trimming: 6 bases; J trimming: 6 bases; junction bases outside the gene matches: 13. CDR3 length: 15 amino acids. Germline V lookup: CDR1 SQVTM, CDR2 ANQGSEA. CDR3 loop: CSVGARQGLSGELFF. For the CDR3, the DNA is TGCAGCGTGGGGGCAAGACAGGGTTTATCCGGGGAGCTGTTTTTT.

The chain combines TRBV9 with TRBJ2-5, with a tentative D call TRBD2 (5 bases). Between the trimmed V and J ends, which lost 4 bases and 5 bases, there was a span of 9 bases. The CDR3 totals 12 residues. Germline V lookup: CDR1 SGDLS, CDR2 YYNGEE. DNA of the CDR3: TGTGCCAGCAGCCCCCGGAGGGAGACCCAGTACTTC. It codes for CASSPRRETQYF.

J is TRBJ1-4 and V is TRBV9; 9 positions agree with TRBD1. With V trimmed by 5 bases and J by 7 bases, 6 bases remained unmatched. The CDR3 is made up of 14 amino acids. The V gene's germline CDR1 is SGDLS and CDR2 YYNGEE. As DNA, the CDR3 is TGTGCCAGCAGTCCACAGGGGGCGCGTGAAAAACTGTTTTTT. It translates to CASSPQGAREKLFF.

This clone was observed a handful of times. J is TRBJ2-7 and V is TRBV5-1, with 8 bases lining up with TRBD2. In germline, CDR1 is SGHRS, CDR2 YFSETQ. The CDR3 is 14 residues long. J was trimmed by 0 bases and V by 6 bases; bases with no gene match: 5. CDR3 nucleotides: TGCGCCAGCAATAGCGGGGAGCTCTCCTACGAGCAGTACTTC. Protein: CASNSGELSYEQYF.

The chain uses TRBV19 and TRBJ2-4; D possibly corresponds to TRBD2 (6 bases). CDR1 is LNHDA, CDR2 SQIVND, per germline (reference sequence). CDR3 length equals 11 residues. Trimming took 9 bases from V and 5 from J, leaving 8 bases between them. Written as DNA, the CDR3 is TGTGCCAGCAGGGAGGAAAACATTCAGTACTTC. Amino acids: CASREENIQYF. Full variable domain (rest looked up from reference TRBV19 and TRBJ2-4): DGGITQSPKYLFRKEGQNVTLSCEQNLNHDAMYWYRQDPGQGLRLIYYSQIVNDFQKGDIAEGYSVSREKKESFPLTVTSAQKNPTAFYLCASREENIQYFGAGTRLSVL.

This clone showed up just a few times. The chain recombines TRBV9 with TRBJ2-3, with 11 bases aligning to TRBD2. Trimming at V came to 0 bases and at J to 3 bases, leaving 3 bases not matched to a gene. The V gene's germline CDR1 is SGDLS and CDR2 YYNGEE. This CDR3 is 16 amino acids long. DNA for the CDR3: TGTGCCAGCAGCGTAGTAGGGACTAGCGGAACAGATACGCAGTATTTT. Residues: CASSVVGTSGTDTQYF.

Concerning this clone: In the same sample, other DNA sequences code for this CDR3. This chain uses TRBV30 with TRBJ1-5; D unclear. Germline V gene data show CDR1 as GTSNPN and CDR2 as SVGIG (reference sequence). The CDR3 totals 13 residues. V lost 0 bases, J lost 3 bases, and 6 bases lay in between. CDR3 protein: CAWSVRDNQPQHF. The DNA of the CDR3 is TGTGCCTGGAGTGTTCGCGACAATCAGCCCCAGCATTTT.

Worth noting for this clone: Other DNA sequences in this specimen translate into the identical CDR3. The chain is built from TRBV9 and TRBJ2-7; TRBD1 matches 9 bases. This CDR3 is 14 amino acids long. Germline assignment: CDR1 SGDLS and CDR2 YYNGEE. V was pared by 4 bases and J by 7 bases, with 9 bases of the junction left unmatched. Here the CDR3 reads CASSPGQGLYEQYF. The CDR3 nucleotides read TGTGCCAGCAGCCCCGGACAGGGGCTGTATGAGCAGTACTTC. The full variable domain, rest sourced from reference TRBV9 and TRBJ2-7, is DSGVTQTPKHLITATGQRVTLRCSPRSGDLSVYWYQQSLDQGLQFLIQYYNGEERAKGNILERFSAQQFPDLHSELNLSSLELGDSALYFCASSPGQGLYEQYFGPGTRLTVT.

V and J are TRBV29-1 and TRBJ2-3, with a possible D match to TRBD1 (6 bases). Germline V CDR1 and CDR2: SQVTM, ANQGSEA. The CDR3 totals 14 residues. V lost 3 bases and J 2 bases, leaving 12 bases between the germline ends. This CDR3 is CSVDGGGPTDTQYF. The CDR3 region has the DNA TGCAGCGTTGATGGTGGGGGCCCCACAGATACGCAGTATTTT.

This clone turned up a few times. The rearrangement uses TRBV19 and TRBJ1-1; D is unresolved. The CDR3 contains 13 residues. V lost 5 bases and J lost 1, with 8 bases in between. CDR1 and CDR2 (germline): LNHDA, SQIVND (reference sequence). The CDR3 spells CASSPRENTEAFF. CDR3 DNA sequence: TGTGCCAGTAGTCCCCGGGAGAACACTGAAGCTTTCTTT.

The sample holds a few counts of this clone. The chain is built from TRBV28 and TRBJ1-6, with 8 bases aligning to TRBD1. Per the germline V gene, CDR1 is MDHEN and CDR2 is SYDVKM. This CDR3 spans 15 amino acids. The V segment lost 5 bases and the J segment 9 bases; nucleotides outside the gene matches: 9. The CDR3 is CASSPRTGWVSPLHF. CDR3 bases: TGTGCCAGCAGTCCCCGGACAGGGTGGGTTTCACCCCTCCACTTT.

J is TRBJ2-2 and V is TRBV30; TRBD2 matches at 10 bases. V trimming: 3 bases; J trimming: 5 bases; junction bases outside the gene matches: 6. Germline CDR1 and CDR2: GTSNPN and SVGIG (reference sequence). The CDR3 spans 15 residues. In nucleotides, the CDR3 is TGTGCCTGGAGGAAAGCGGGAGGGCGAACCGGGGAGCTGTTTTTT. Translation: CAWRKAGGRTGELFF.

The chain recombines TRBV30 with TRBJ1-4; D possibly corresponds to TRBD1 (5 bases). There are 14 residues in the CDR3. From germline, CDR1 is GTSNPN and CDR2 SVGIG (reference sequence). V lost 8 bases to trimming and J lost 0 bases, with 13 bases between them. CDR3 amino acids: CAGGTAATNEKLFF. For the CDR3, the DNA is TGTGCCGGCGGGACGGCAGCAACTAATGAAAAACTGTTTTTT.

This clone was observed a handful of times. This chain joins TRBV7-9 and TRBJ1-2, with a possible D match to TRBD1 (6 bases). Germline V CDR1 and CDR2: SEHNR, FQNEAQ (reference sequence). V gave up 1 base and J gave up 2 bases, with 11 bases separating them. The CDR3 consists of 15 residues. In DNA, the CDR3 is TGTGCCAGCAGCTTAGAAACAGGGAGCAACTATGGCTACACCTTC. As protein: CASSLETGSNYGYTF.